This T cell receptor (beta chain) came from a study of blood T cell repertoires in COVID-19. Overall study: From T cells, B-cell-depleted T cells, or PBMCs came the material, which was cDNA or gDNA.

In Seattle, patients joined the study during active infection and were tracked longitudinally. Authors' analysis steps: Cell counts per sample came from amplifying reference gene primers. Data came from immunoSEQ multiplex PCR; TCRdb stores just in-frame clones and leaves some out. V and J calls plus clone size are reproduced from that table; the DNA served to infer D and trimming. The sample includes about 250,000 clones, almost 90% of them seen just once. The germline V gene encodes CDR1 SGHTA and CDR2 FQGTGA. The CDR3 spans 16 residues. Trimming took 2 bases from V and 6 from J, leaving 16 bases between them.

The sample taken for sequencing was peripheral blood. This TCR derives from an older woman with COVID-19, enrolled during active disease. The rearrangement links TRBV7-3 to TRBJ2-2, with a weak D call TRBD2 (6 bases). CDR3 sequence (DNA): TGTGCCAGCAGCTTAGTGGTACCCTCGGGAGCCGGGGAGCTGTTTTTT. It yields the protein CASSLVVPSGAGELFF.